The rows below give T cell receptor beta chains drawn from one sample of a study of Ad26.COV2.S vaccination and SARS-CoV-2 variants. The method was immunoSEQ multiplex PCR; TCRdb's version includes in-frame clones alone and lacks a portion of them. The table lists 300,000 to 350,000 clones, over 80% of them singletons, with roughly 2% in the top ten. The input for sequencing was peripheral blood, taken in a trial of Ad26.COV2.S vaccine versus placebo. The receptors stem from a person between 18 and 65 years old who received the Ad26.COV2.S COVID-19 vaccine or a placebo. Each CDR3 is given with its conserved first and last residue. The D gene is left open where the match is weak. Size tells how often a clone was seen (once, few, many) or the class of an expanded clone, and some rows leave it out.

TGTGCCAGCAGCCCCAGTGTAGGGGCCAACGTCCTGACTTTC,CASSPSVGANVLTF,NA,TRBJ2-6,TRBV7-3,NA
TGCGCCAGCAGCTTGGATCTAGCGGAAGAGACCCAGTACTTC,CASSLDLAEETQYF,NA,TRBJ2-5,TRBV5-1,TRBD2
TGCGCCAGCAGCTTGGCCCCCAATGTCGGATTGATGGGGGAGCAGTACTTC,CASSLAPNVGLMGEQYF,NA,TRBJ2-7,TRBV5-1,NA
TGTGCCAGCAGCTTCGGGGGGCGGGGTAATGAAAAACTGTTTTTT,CASSFGGRGNEKLFF,NA,TRBJ1-4,TRBV7-2,NA
TGTGCCAGCAGCGTAGGGTCAGGGGGCGGCCAGCATTTT,CASSVGSGGGQHF,NA,TRBJ1-5,TRBV9,TRBD1
TGCGCCAGCAGCTTGGACGGAGGGACAGGGCACGGCTACACCTTC,CASSLDGGTGHGYTF,once,TRBJ1-2,TRBV5-1,TRBD1
TGTGCCAGCAGCTACGCGAGAGGGGCCTCCTACGAGCAGTACTTC,CASSYARGASYEQYF,NA,TRBJ2-7,TRBV7-2,NA
TGTGCCAGCAGCCTCTCCGGGGGATCCTACGAGCAGTACTTC,CASSLSGGSYEQYF,NA,TRBJ2-7,TRBV3-1/TRBV3-2,NA
TGTGCCAGCAGCGTTTCGACAGGCTACAATGAGCAGTTCTTC,CASSVSTGYNEQFF,NA,TRBJ2-1,TRBV9,NA
TGTGCCAGCAGCCCAATAGGGGTTGCAGATACGCAGTATTTT,CASSPIGVADTQYF,NA,TRBJ2-3,TRBV28,NA
TGTGCCAGCAGTGACTCGTCGGGGGGCCTAGATACGCAGTATTTT,CASSDSSGGLDTQYF,NA,TRBJ2-3,TRBV6-4,NA
TGCAGTGCTAGTGGTCAGGGTTCCTCTGGGGCCAACGTCCTGACTTTC,CSASGQGSSGANVLTF,NA,TRBJ2-6,TRBV20-1,NA
TGTGCCAGCAGTTTGAGGACAGCGGGGGGCTATGGCTACACCTTC,CASSLRTAGGYGYTF,NA,TRBJ1-2,TRBV28,NA
TGTGCCAGCAGTGAAGTTGAACTAAGCGGGGGGGCAACCGAGACCCAGTACTTC,CASSEVELSGGATETQYF,NA,TRBJ2-5,TRBV2,TRBD2
TGTGCCAGCTCACCGGACATCTCCGAGCAGTACTTC,CASSPDISEQYF,NA,TRBJ2-7,TRBV18,NA
TGTGCCAGCAGCGACCCTCCGACGTCGCACAATGAGCAGTTCTTC,CASSDPPTSHNEQFF,NA,TRBJ2-1,TRBV9,NA
TGTGCCAGCAGCCTAGAGCCCTGGGACAGGGGAAACACCATATATTTT,CASSLEPWDRGNTIYF,once,TRBJ1-3,TRBV4-2,TRBD1
TGCAGCGCCGTGGGGGGAAAAAACACAGATACGCAGTATTTT,CSAVGGKNTDTQYF,NA,TRBJ2-3,TRBV29-1,NA
TGTGCCAGCAGGGGTGCTCGGGCGAGGGGCTTCACAGATACGCAGTATTTT,CASRGARARGFTDTQYF,NA,TRBJ2-3,TRBV28,NA
TGTGCCAGCAGTCCGGGACAGACCTACGAGCAGTACTTC,CASSPGQTYEQYF,NA,TRBJ2-7,TRBV12-3/TRBV12-4,TRBD1
TGTGCCACCAGCGGTACGATGGACGTCAGCTCCTACAATGAGCAGTTCTTC,CATSGTMDVSSYNEQFF,NA,TRBJ2-1,TRBV15,NA
TGTGCCAGTAGTATTGACAGGGGCGCTGAAGCTTTCTTT,CASSIDRGAEAFF,NA,TRBJ1-1,TRBV19,TRBD1
TGTGCCAGCAGCTTGGCAGGAGCCTACGAGCAGTACTTC,CASSLAGAYEQYF,NA,TRBJ2-7,TRBV7-9,NA
TGTGCCAGCAGCACCGGGACAGAGAATGAAAAACTGTTTTTT,CASSTGTENEKLFF,NA,TRBJ1-4,TRBV7-9,TRBD1
TGTGCCAGCCAAGGGTGGCAGCCCCAGCATTTT,CASQGWQPQHF,NA,TRBJ1-5,TRBV7-3,NA
TGTGCCAGTAGCTTAGGAGGGGTCCAAGAGACCCAGTACTTC,CASSLGGVQETQYF,NA,TRBJ2-5,TRBV19,NA
TGTGCCAGCAGTTTCATCAGGGATGAGACCCAGTACTTC,CASSFIRDETQYF,NA,TRBJ2-5,TRBV28,NA
TGTGCCAGCACCTCAGGGGGGTGGATGGGTGAAGCTTTCTTT,CASTSGGWMGEAFF,NA,TRBJ1-1,TRBV25-1,TRBD1
TGTGCCAGCAGCCAAGTAAACTACGAGCAGTACTTC,CASSQVNYEQYF,NA,TRBJ2-7,TRBV14,NA
TGTGCCAGCAGTCCGCGGACAGGCTTCTTATACGAGCAGTACTTC,CASSPRTGFLYEQYF,NA,TRBJ2-7,TRBV6-5,TRBD1
TGCAGCGTTCCCGGACAGCCTGAAGCTTTCTTT,CSVPGQPEAFF,few,TRBJ1-1,TRBV29-1,NA
TGTGCCAGTAGTTCCCATCAACAGGGACTCACTGAAGCTTTCTTT,CASSSHQQGLTEAFF,NA,TRBJ1-1,TRBV19,NA
TGTGCCAGCAGCTTAGGTTTGGACCTCCGTTGGACTAATGAAAAACTGTTTTTT,CASSLGLDLRWTNEKLFF,NA,TRBJ1-4,TRBV13,NA
TGTGCCAGTAGTATAGGGGCAGGGGGCCGCACTGAAGCTTTCTTT,CASSIGAGGRTEAFF,NA,TRBJ1-1,TRBV19,TRBD1
TGCGCCAGCAGCTTGGAACCGGCGCAGGGATACTTGGAAAAACTGTTTTTT,CASSLEPAQGYLEKLFF,NA,TRBJ1-4,TRBV5-1,NA
TGTGCCAGCAGTGAACTAGCGGGGGGCAATAATCCCGGGGAGACCCAGTACTTC,CASSELAGGNNPGETQYF,NA,TRBJ2-5,TRBV6-1,TRBD2
TGTGCCAGCAGCTTGGGGGGAGGAATTGTCTACGAGCAGTACTTC,CASSLGGGIVYEQYF,few,TRBJ2-7,TRBV5-6,NA
TGTGCCAGCAGCTTAGAGTCAGGATACAATTCACCCCTCCACTTT,CASSLESGYNSPLHF,few,TRBJ1-6,TRBV7-9,NA
TGTGCCAGCAGCCAGAAGGACGCCGGGGAGCTGTTTTTT,CASSQKDAGELFF,once,TRBJ2-2,TRBV2,NA
TGCGCCAGCAGCCGTCTCGGCGGGGGGGCCGGAACAGATACGCAGTATTTT,CASSRLGGGAGTDTQYF,once,TRBJ2-3,TRBV4-1,TRBD2
TGTGCCAGCTCACCACCCGCTGGGCTTGGCACTGAAGCTTTCTTT,CASSPPAGLGTEAFF,NA,TRBJ1-1,TRBV18,NA
TGTGCCAGCAGCTTAGATCCCTGGGGTAAAGAGACCCAGTACTTC,CASSLDPWGKETQYF,NA,TRBJ2-5,TRBV11-3,NA
TGTGCCAGCAGTCTCCGGACAGGTCGGCGGTCGGAGCAGTACTTC,CASSLRTGRRSEQYF,NA,TRBJ2-7,TRBV28,TRBD1
TGTGCCAGCAGCGGTTTGAGGGGGAATATAAACTATGGCTACACCTTC,CASSGLRGNINYGYTF,NA,TRBJ1-2,TRBV2,NA
TGCGCCAGCAGCTTGAGTAGCGGGGGGACCACCTACGAGCAGTACTTC,CASSLSSGGTTYEQYF,few,TRBJ2-7,TRBV5-1,TRBD2
TGTGCCAGCAGCCTCGGGACTAGCGGTAGCTCCTACAATGAGCAGTTCTTC,CASSLGTSGSSYNEQFF,once,TRBJ2-1,TRBV5-4,TRBD2
TGTGCCAGCAGCCTCTCCTACGAGCAGTACTTC,CASSLSYEQYF,few,TRBJ2-7,TRBV7-8,NA
TGTGCCAGCAGTCCGTGGAGGGGCTACGAGCAGTACTTC,CASSPWRGYEQYF,few,TRBJ2-7,TRBV5-5,NA
TGCGCCAGCAGTGGCGGGACAGGGAACCCAACTAATGAAAAACTGTTTTTT,CASSGGTGNPTNEKLFF,NA,TRBJ1-4,TRBV10-2,TRBD1
TGTGCCAGCAGTGAAGCAGGACAGGTCCGCATTGGAGATCAGCCCCAGCATTTT,CASSEAGQVRIGDQPQHF,few,TRBJ1-5,TRBV6-1,TRBD1
TGTGCCAGCAGCTTTGAAGGGATCAGTGGCTACACCTTC,CASSFEGISGYTF,few,TRBJ1-2,TRBV5-4,NA
TGTGCCAGCAGCTTAGTAAGGGGGGCAGGAGAGACCCAGTACTTC,CASSLVRGAGETQYF,NA,TRBJ2-5,TRBV11-3,NA
TGTGCTAGCAGCTTATATAGGTGGGACCCCAAGCAGTTCTTC,CASSLYRWDPKQFF,NA,TRBJ2-1,TRBV7-7,NA
TGTGCCAGCAGCATATGGACAACTACATTCTCTGGGGCCAACGTCCTGACTTTC,CASSIWTTTFSGANVLTF,NA,TRBJ2-6,TRBV7-9,NA
TGTGCCAGCAGCCCCCAGGACAGGGGCGAGGTCGAGCAGTACTTC,CASSPQDRGEVEQYF,once,TRBJ2-7,TRBV9,TRBD1
TGTGCCAGCAGCGGAACGACAGGGACATATGGCTACACCTTC,CASSGTTGTYGYTF,NA,TRBJ1-2,TRBV5-5,TRBD1
TGTGCCAGCAGCTTGGTGGACAGGGGAACGGCAGATGAGCAGTTCTTC,CASSLVDRGTADEQFF,NA,TRBJ2-1,TRBV7-9,TRBD1
TGTGCCAGTAGTCTGCAGGGAGTAATGGATGGCTACACCTTC,CASSLQGVMDGYTF,once,TRBJ1-2,TRBV19,NA